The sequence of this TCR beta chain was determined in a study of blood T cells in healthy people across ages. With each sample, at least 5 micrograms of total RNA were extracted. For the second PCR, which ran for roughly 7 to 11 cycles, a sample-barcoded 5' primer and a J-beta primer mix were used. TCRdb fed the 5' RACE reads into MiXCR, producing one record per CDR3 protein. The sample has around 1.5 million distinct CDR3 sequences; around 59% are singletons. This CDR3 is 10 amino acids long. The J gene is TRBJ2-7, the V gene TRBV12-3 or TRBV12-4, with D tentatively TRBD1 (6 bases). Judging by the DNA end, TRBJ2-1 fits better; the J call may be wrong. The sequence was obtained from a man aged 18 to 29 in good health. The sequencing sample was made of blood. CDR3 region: CASQGQDQFF. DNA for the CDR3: TGTGCCAGTCAGGGGCAAGATCAGTTCTTC.